These 10 T cell receptor beta chains were all obtained from the same sample, sequenced in a study of breast tumors, draining lymph nodes, adjacent tissues. Breast cancer patients provided tissue from their axillary draining lymph nodes. TCRdb reprocessed the multiplex PCR reads via MiXCR and lists one record per CDR3 protein. The table lists 270,000 or so distinct CDR3 sequences, 30% of them singletons. The sequencing sample was made of axillary lymph node tissue. These receptors came from a female donor with breast cancer. Some clones in this sample may be carry-over from other donors' samples.

This clonotype was seen repeatedly, ten times or more. J is TRBJ2-1 and V is TRBV7-3; TRBD2 aligns across 14 bases. CDR3 length: 16 residues. The V gene end was trimmed by 4 bases and the J gene end by 8 bases; junction bases not matched to a gene: 7. CDR1 and CDR2 from the germline V gene are SGHTA and FQGTGA. In nucleotides, the CDR3 is TGTGCCAGCAGCTCCCAGGGACTAGCGGGAGTCCATGAGCAGTTCTTC. Amino acid sequence: CASSSQGLAGVHEQFF.

The V and J genes are TRBV29-1 and TRBJ1-1, with D unclear. This CDR3 is 14 amino acids long. The V gene's germline CDR1 is SQVTM and CDR2 ANQGSEA. V lost 3 bases to trimming and J lost 5 bases, with 16 bases between them. The CDR3 DNA is TGCAGCGTTGAGGTCTGGGCAATGGTAACTGAAGCTTTCTTT. Translation gives CSVEVWAMVTEAFF.

This clonotype was observed many times. The V and J genes are TRBV20-1 and TRBJ2-7; weak D call: TRBD2 (6 bases). The V end was cut by 6 bases, the J end by 2 bases, with 17 bases between. CDR3 length: 14 amino acids. CDR1 is DFQATT, CDR2 SNEGSKA, per germline (reference sequence). The CDR3 coding sequence is TGCAGTGCAAAAGCCTTAGCGGTGGCCTACGAGCAGTACTTC. Residues: CSAKALAVAYEQYF.

A remark on this clonotype: Possible read error: a much larger clone is one base away. J is TRBJ1-4 and V is TRBV6-5; possibly TRBD1 for D (6 bases). The germline V gene encodes CDR1 MNHEY and CDR2 SVGAGI. The length of the CDR3 is 15 residues. The V gene lost 5 bases and the J gene lost 5 bases, with 15 bases spanning the gap. CDR3: CASSHWGRGNEKLFF. The CDR3 nucleotides are TGTGCCAGCAGTCACTGGGGGCGCGGGAATGAAAAACTGTTTTTT.

This rearrangement joins TRBV28 to TRBJ1-5; tentative D call: TRBD1 (5 bases). Germline-derived CDR1 and CDR2 are MDHEN and SYDVKM. Trimming removed 10 bases at V and 3 bases at J, with 13 bases between. The CDR3 has 13 amino acids. As DNA, the CDR3 is TGTGCCAACCAAGAAGGGACCAATCAGCCCCAGCATTTT. It is translated as CANQEGTNQPQHF.

This clonotype has a count of ten or more. The chain combines TRBV20-1 with TRBJ2-1, with TRBD2 matching 11 bases. Germline-derived CDR1 and CDR2 are DFQATT and SNEGSKA (reference sequence). The CDR3 consists of 14 residues. Losses at the gene ends were 5 bases for V and 3 bases for J; bases not matched to a gene: 3. In DNA, the CDR3 is TGCAGTGCTCTTAGCGGGAGGGACTACAATGAGCAGTTCTTC. Its translation: CSALSGRDYNEQFF.

This clonotype was observed at least ten times. This chain connects TRBV20-1 to TRBJ2-5, with a tentative D call TRBD1 (5 bases). CDR3 length: 14 amino acids. Looked up from germline, CDR1 is DFQATT and CDR2 is SNEGSKA (reference sequence). The germline V and J ends were trimmed by 2 bases and 5 bases, with 15 bases remaining between them. Written as DNA, the CDR3 is TGCAGTGCTAGAAGGGGTCAGAACACGGAGACCCAGTACTTC. Amino acid sequence: CSARRGQNTETQYF.

This clonotype was found many times. The V and J genes are TRBV12-3 or TRBV12-4 and TRBJ1-6, with D uncertain. V was trimmed by 7 bases and J by 4 bases, leaving 11 bases between them. This CDR3 comprises 14 residues. As DNA, the CDR3 is TGTGCCAGCACCCCCGCTCGGTATAATTCACCCCTCCACTTT. The encoded protein is CASTPARYNSPLHF.

The chain couples TRBV29-1 to TRBJ2-1; 8 bases map to TRBD2. With 3 bases clipped from V and 7 bases from J, the junction kept 2 bases outside the gene matches. This CDR3 region has 12 residues. Germline CDR1 SQVTM, CDR2 ANQGSEA. DNA of the CDR3: TGCAGCGTTGACTTAGCGGGAAATGAGCAGTTCTTC. It codes for CSVDLAGNEQFF.

This clonotype was recorded many times. This chain uses TRBV19 with TRBJ1-2; D unclear. V lost 9 bases, J lost 0 bases, and 14 bases lay in between. This CDR3 spans 14 amino acids. Germline values: CDR1 LNHDA, CDR2 SQIVND (reference sequence). The CDR3 reads CASRPTSSNYGYTF. For the CDR3, the DNA is TGTGCCAGCCGCCCTACATCGTCTAACTATGGCTACACCTTC.